This T cell receptor beta chain comes out of a study of T-cell reconstitution after alpha-beta-depleted transplantation in children. Study results and caveats: T cells produced anew were the main source of T-cell counts and diversity one year after transplant.

Unique molecular identifiers were built into the TCRbeta library. One entry per CDR3 protein results from TCRdb running MiXCR on the PCR reads. Among 500,000 to 600,000 distinct CDR3 sequences listed, 27% were seen once. This clonotype was counted a few times. Its antigen is still unknown. The CDR3 has 14 amino acids. CDR1 and CDR2 from the germline V gene are SGHTA and FQGNSA. The germline V and J ends were trimmed by 6 bases and 9 bases, with 18 bases remaining between them. V is TRBV7-2 and J is TRBJ1-3; TRBD1 is a possible D gene (5 bases). This receptor was taken from a boy under three years old with Wiskott-Aldrich syndrome, due to receive a stem cell transplant. The sequencing used PBMCs, collected before TCRalphabeta/CD19-depleted stem cell transplant. In nucleotides, the CDR3 is TGTGCCAGCAGTATCGACAGCTTCGTGACCACCATATATTTT. Protein product: CASSIDSFVTTIYF.